These 10 T cell receptor beta chains share one sample of origin, sequenced in a study of T cell repertoires in cytomegalovirus infection. TCRdb re-called the reads with MiXCR, one entry per CDR3 protein. The repertoire holds hundreds of thousands of distinct CDR3 sequences, with approximately 33% as singletons. Specimen: PBMCs. The receptors stem from a human donor in good health (CMV status not recorded). Some clones in this sample may be carry-over from other donors' samples.

This chain joins TRBV19 and TRBJ2-2, with a possible D match to TRBD2 (6 bases). This CDR3 spans 15 amino acids. V gave up 1 base and J gave up 4 bases, with 10 bases separating them. Per germline, CDR1 LNHDA and CDR2 SQIVND (reference sequence). The CDR3 spells CASSIGRGGTGELFF. Here the CDR3 DNA reads TGTGCCAGTAGTATAGGTCGGGGAGGCACCGGGGAGCTGTTTTTT.

With regard to this clonotype: A much larger clone lies a single base off, so this may be a read error. The chain has TRBV7-3 and TRBJ2-1; the D gene is possibly TRBD2 (6 bases). Germline V CDR1 and CDR2: SGHTA, FQGTGA. CDR3 size: 14 residues. With 3 bases removed from V and 8 bases from J, the gap between germline ends came to 14 bases. The CDR3 region has the DNA TGTGCCAGCAGCTTCCAGCGGGCCCTGGATGAGCAGTTCTTC. Amino acid sequence: CASSFQRALDEQFF.

This chain uses TRBV2 with TRBJ2-5, with TRBD1 as a possible D gene (6 bases). The CDR3 contains 14 residues. With 2 bases removed from V and 5 bases from J, the gap between germline ends came to 12 bases. Germline V gene sequence: CDR1 SNHLY, CDR2 FYNNEI. The CDR3 region is CASSEYREYETQYF. The CDR3 DNA reads TGTGCCAGCAGTGAATACAGGGAGTATGAGACCCAGTACTTC.

This clonotype has a count of ten or more. The chain recombines TRBV11-2 with TRBJ1-2; perhaps TRBD1 as D (6 bases). V lost 3 bases and J 6 bases, leaving 17 bases between the germline ends. Germline CDR1 and CDR2: SGHAT and FQNNGV. This CDR3 comprises 15 residues. The CDR3 DNA reads as TGTGCCAGCAGCTTGCCCCTCGCCAGGGGCGATGGCTACACCTTC. Its protein is CASSLPLARGDGYTF. The whole variable domain, filled in from reference TRBV11-2 and TRBJ1-2, reads EAGVAQSPRYKIIEKRQSVAFWCNPISGHATLYWYQQILGQGPKLLIQFQNNGVVDDSQLPKDRFSAERLKGVDSTLKIQPAKLEDSAVYLCASSLPLARGDGYTFGSGTRLTVV.

The chain combines TRBV4-2 with TRBJ2-5; maybe TRBD1 (6 bases). The CDR3 consists of 14 residues. The V end was cut by 3 bases, the J end by 4 bases, with 12 bases between. Germline CDR1 and CDR2: LGHNA and YNFKEQ. The CDR3 loop is CASSQNRDGETQYF. CDR3 DNA sequence: TGTGCCAGCAGCCAGAACAGGGATGGAGAGACCCAGTACTTC.

This sequence joins TRBV18 and TRBJ1-2; tentatively, D is TRBD1 (5 bases). V gave up 2 bases and J gave up 4 bases, with 17 bases separating them. The CDR3 length is 16 residues. Germline V gene lookup returns CDR1 KGHSH and CDR2 LQKENI. The CDR3 is CASSPGVGAPGYGYTF. The CDR3 region has the DNA TGTGCCAGCTCACCAGGCGTAGGGGCGCCGGGCTATGGCTACACCTTC.

Points on this clonotype: Since no conserved phenylalanine or tryptophan closes the CDR3, a read error is the likely cause. The DNA is omitted, as the CDR3 cannot be located on it reliably, and the CDR3 follows TCRdb's listing. This rearrangement joins TRBV6-5 to TRBJ1-2; the table gives TRBD1 as D, unverified against the DNA. Per germline, CDR1 MNHEY and CDR2 SVGAGI. The CDR3 contains 13 residues when both ends are counted. CDR3 residues: CASSSDRGHGYTL.

With respect to this clonotype: This may stem from a read error, because a much larger clone lies one nucleotide away. The CDR3 does not close with the conserved phenylalanine or tryptophan, likely indicating a read error. J is TRBJ1-3 and V is TRBV7-6; D gene ambiguous. Trimming left V 5 bases short and J 2 bases short, with 10 bases between. This CDR3 is 14 amino acids long. Looked up from germline, CDR1 is SGHVS and CDR2 is FNYEAQ. CDR3 protein: CASSPVATGNTIYI. CDR3 DNA: TGTGCCAGCAGCCCCGTGGCAACTGGAAACACCATATATATT.

This clonotype was detected ten times or more. The chain carries TRBV7-6 and TRBJ1-1, with D unresolved. The V end was cut by 4 bases, the J end by 3 bases, with 9 bases between. There are 13 residues in the CDR3. CDR1 is SGHVS, CDR2 FNYEAQ, per germline. CDR3 DNA sequence: TGTGCCAGCAGCTCCCAAGCTTACACTGAAGCTTTCTTT. It specifies CASSSQAYTEAFF.

The gene calls are TRBV20-1 and TRBJ2-5, with D unresolved. This CDR3 has 11 amino acids. V lost 1 base to trimming and J lost 7 bases, with 7 bases between them. Germline lookup yields CDR1 DFQATT and CDR2 SNEGSKA (reference sequence). The CDR3 loop reads CSARASATQYF. DNA of the CDR3: TGCAGTGCTAGAGCATCAGCGACCCAGTACTTC.